The 29 T cell receptor beta chains in this list originate from one sample, sequenced in a study of response to subunit inactivated influenza vaccine (dated by TCRdb to between 2017 and 2018). The library was built by means of RT-PCR. For sequencing, an Illumina HiSeq 2500 was employed. TCRdb reprocessing: public reads trimmed at Q25 with fastp, clones called with MiXCR, in-frame beta chains kept. CDR3 protein duplicates are merged, each entry listing the most common genes and DNA. Here the sample has roughly 500,000 distinct CDR3 sequences; 16% occur a single time. The ten largest account for about 3% of the sample. The sequences come from CD4+ T cells sorted from PBMCs, collected roughly 24 months after vaccination. The receptors stem from a man between 50 and 70 years old who received an inactivated influenza vaccine. Donor details come from another sample of the same person, matched by shared clones.

This clonotype has just a few counts. The chain carries TRBV7-8 and TRBJ2-7, with 7 bases matching TRBD2. With 3 bases clipped from V and 1 base from J, the junction kept 6 bases outside the gene matches. Looked up from germline, CDR1 is SGHVS and CDR2 is FQNEAQ. The CDR3 sequence is 15 residues long. CDR3 nucleotides: TGTGCCAGCAGCTTCGATATAGCGGGTTCCTACGAGCAGTACTTC. It translates to CASSFDIAGSYEQYF.

This clonotype has only a few counts. This chain links TRBV20-1 with TRBJ2-7; 9 nucleotides line up with TRBD1. The V segment lost 7 bases and the J segment 5 bases; nucleotides outside the gene matches: 18. This CDR3 region has 16 residues. Germline V gene sequence: CDR1 DFQATT, CDR2 SNEGSKA (reference sequence). The CDR3 DNA reads as TGCAGTGTTAGTTCCGGGACAGGGTACAAGGGGAACGAGCAGTACTTC. This translates into CSVSSGTGYKGNEQYF.

In this sample, this clonotype turned up a few times. The rearrangement uses TRBV4-2 and TRBJ2-3, with D uncertain. The length of the CDR3 is 16 residues. The germline V gene has CDR1 LGHNA and CDR2 YNFKEQ. Trimming cost V 3 bases and J 6 bases, with 19 bases left between them. The CDR3 protein is CASSHPGLPVADTQYF. CDR3 DNA: TGTGCCAGCAGCCATCCCGGTCTTCCAGTGGCCGATACGCAGTATTTT.

The chain combines TRBV20-1 with TRBJ2-5; possible D gene TRBD1, 5 bases. V lost 6 bases and J 2 bases, leaving 10 bases between the germline ends. The CDR3 has 12 residues. Germline CDR1 DFQATT, CDR2 SNEGSKA (reference sequence). DNA for the CDR3: TGCAGTGCCCCACGACAGCAAGAGACCCAGTACTTC. It codes for CSAPRQQETQYF.

This clonotype was seen a handful of times. The V gene is TRBV5-1, the J gene TRBJ2-1, with 9 bases lining up with TRBD1. J gave up 4 bases and V 6 bases, and 11 bases lay outside the gene matches. This CDR3 is built from 16 residues. Germline V gene lookup returns CDR1 SGHRS and CDR2 YFSETQ. CDR3 in amino acids: CASKLWVGQGYNEQFF. CDR3 in DNA: TGCGCCAGCAAGTTGTGGGTCGGACAGGGGTACAATGAGCAGTTCTTC. The whole variable domain, filled in from reference TRBV5-1 and TRBJ2-1, reads KAGVTQTPRYLIKTRGQQVTLSCSPISGHRSVSWYQQTPGQGLQFLFEYFSETQRNKGNFPGRFSGRQFSNSRSEMNVSTLELGDSALYLCASKLWVGQGYNEQFFGPGTRLTVL.

This clonotype was seen at least ten times. The chain links TRBV20-1 to TRBJ2-1; 7 bases align to TRBD2. The CDR3 contains 11 residues. Germline CDR1 and CDR2: DFQATT and SNEGSKA (reference sequence). CDR3 residues: CSGYSGNEQFF. The CDR3 DNA is TGCAGCGGGTATAGCGGGAATGAGCAGTTCTTC.

This clonotype showed up just a few times. The rearrangement links TRBV7-2 to TRBJ1-5; possible D gene TRBD1, 5 bases. The CDR3 has 13 amino acids. Germline V gene lookup returns CDR1 SGHTA and CDR2 FQGNSA. V dropped 5 bases and J dropped 2 bases, with 7 bases sitting between them. CDR3: CASSVRGNQPQHF. CDR3 coding DNA: TGTGCCAGCAGCGTCAGGGGCAATCAGCCCCAGCATTTT. Full variable domain (remainder filled in from reference TRBV7-2 and TRBJ1-5): GAGVSQSPSNKVTEKGKDVELRCDPISGHTALYWYRQSLGQGLEFLIYFQGNSAPDKSGLPSDRFSAERTGGSVSTLTIQRTQQEDSAVYLCASSVRGNQPQHFGDGTRLSIL.

This clonotype was detected a few times. One end of the junction is discordant with germline, which a read error may explain. This rearrangement joins TRBV3-1 to TRBJ1-5, with no clear D. Germline CDR1 and CDR2: LGHDT and YNNKEL (reference sequence). The CDR3 covers 15 residues. CDR3 DNA: TGTGCCAGCAGTTCCGGGGAAACCGTTAATCACCCCCAGCATTTT. Its protein is CASSSGETVNHPQHF.

The chain employs TRBV20-1 and TRBJ2-7; 8 bases fit TRBD1. The CDR3 length is 13 residues. The ends lost 5 bases at V and 7 bases at J; junction bases unmatched: 10. From germline, CDR1 is DFQATT and CDR2 SNEGSKA (reference sequence). This CDR3 reads CSAGQGLPGEQYF. The CDR3 nucleotides are TGCAGTGCTGGACAGGGTCTCCCAGGGGAGCAGTACTTC.

In this sample, this clonotype turned up a few times. CDR3 sequence reads: CASSEWLANTEAFF. The CDR3 region has the DNA TGCGCCAGCAGTGAGTGGCTGGCAAACACTGAAGCTTTCTTT. The rearrangement links TRBV10-2 to TRBJ1-1; unclear D gene. This CDR3 is 14 amino acids long. CDR1 and CDR2 (germline): WSHSY, SAAADI. Deletions cut 1 base from V and 2 bases from J, with 8 bases between.

This clonotype was found a few times. V usage is TRBV12-3 or TRBV12-4 and J usage is TRBJ2-1; 8 bases match TRBD1. This CDR3 is 14 amino acids long. V was clipped by 1 base and J by 7 bases; unmatched bases: 3. Here the CDR3 reads CASSLGTGTNEQFF. CDR3 coding DNA: TGTGCCAGCAGTTTAGGGACAGGGACGAATGAGCAGTTCTTC.

V and J are TRBV7-2 and TRBJ1-1, with TRBD1 matching over 9 bases. The junction had 6 bases not matched to a gene; V was cut back by 7 bases and J by 0 bases. The length of the CDR3 is 15 residues. CDR1 is SGHTA, CDR2 FQGNSA, per germline. As DNA, the CDR3 is TGTGCCAGCACGGGACAGGGTCTCATGAACACTGAAGCTTTCTTT. This sequence encodes CASTGQGLMNTEAFF.

The chain is built from TRBV5-1 and TRBJ2-3, with no clear D. There are 16 residues in the CDR3. V was cut by 0 bases and J by 1 base, with 12 bases left in between. CDR1 is SGHRS, CDR2 YFSETQ, per germline. CDR3 amino acids: CASSLALRQGTDTQYF. The CDR3 DNA reads as TGCGCCAGCAGCTTGGCCCTGAGGCAGGGCACAGATACGCAGTATTTT.

The J gene is TRBJ2-1, the V gene TRBV29-1; no firm D call. Germline assignment: CDR1 SQVTM and CDR2 ANQGSEA. This CDR3 region has 15 residues. Trimming removed 2 bases from V and 0 bases from J, with 11 bases in between. The CDR3 DNA is TGCAGCGTTGAAAGGTTGTCGGACTCCTACAATGAGCAGTTCTTC. Its protein product is CSVERLSDSYNEQFF.

The chain joins TRBV11-2 to TRBJ2-5, with D perhaps matching TRBD1 (6 bases). Trimming removed 5 bases from V and 5 bases from J, with 12 bases in between. Per the germline V gene, CDR1 is SGHAT and CDR2 is FQNNGV. The CDR3 runs to 13 residues. CDR3 sequence (DNA): TGTGCCAGCAGCCGGGACACCAGGGAGACCCAGTACTTC. Protein product: CASSRDTRETQYF.

This rearrangement joins TRBV20-1 to TRBJ2-1; 9 bases map to TRBD1. J lost 1 base, V lost 0 bases, and 16 bases had no gene match. CDR1 and CDR2 (germline): DFQATT, SNEGSKA (reference sequence). This CDR3 is 20 amino acids long. In DNA, the CDR3 is TGCAGTGCTAGAGATTACCGTCGTAAGGGGGGACAGGGATCCTACAATGAGCAGTTCTTC. It specifies CSARDYRRKGGQGSYNEQFF.

The V and J genes are TRBV5-1 and TRBJ1-1; TRBD1 aligns across 7 bases. Germline CDR1 reads SGHRS; CDR2 reads YFSETQ. V lost 4 bases, J lost 4 bases, and 4 bases stayed unmatched. There are 13 residues in the CDR3. The CDR3 region is CASSVRDSTEAFF. CDR3 in DNA: TGCGCCAGCAGCGTCCGGGACAGCACTGAAGCTTTCTTT.

Only a few counts were recorded for this clonotype. The V gene is TRBV5-5, the J gene TRBJ2-1; 10 bases align to TRBD2. Germline V lookup: CDR1 SGHKS, CDR2 YYEKEE (reference sequence). The junction had 10 bases not matched to a gene; V was cut back by 2 bases and J by 2 bases. The CDR3 covers 18 residues. The CDR3 protein is CASSFLSSSGGTYNEQFF. Here the CDR3 DNA reads TGTGCCAGCAGCTTTTTGAGTAGTAGCGGGGGGACCTACAATGAGCAGTTCTTC. Supplemented by reference TRBV5-5 and TRBJ2-1, the full variable domain reads DAGVTQSPTHLIKTRGQQVTLRCSPISGHKSVSWYQQVLGQGPQFIFQYYEKEERGRGNFPDRFSARQFPNYSSELNVNALLLGDSALYLCASSFLSSSGGTYNEQFFGPGTRLTVL.

The rearrangement links TRBV10-3 to TRBJ2-5; TRBD1 is a possible D gene (6 bases). Germline CDR1 and CDR2: ENHRY and SYGVKD. Between the trimmed V and J ends, which lost 5 bases and 2 bases, there was a span of 9 bases. This CDR3 spans 13 amino acids. CDR3 sequence (DNA): TGTGCCATCAGTAGAGGGGGACAAGAGACCCAGTACTTC. Translated: CAISRGGQETQYF.

The rearrangement uses TRBV3-1 and TRBJ1-3, with D unresolved. V dropped 1 base and J dropped 1 base, with 8 bases sitting between them. The CDR3 contains 15 residues. Germline assignment: CDR1 LGHDT and CDR2 YNNKEL (reference sequence). CDR3 sequence: CASSQARVSGNTIYF. CDR3 DNA: TGTGCCAGCAGCCAAGCGAGGGTATCTGGAAACACCATATATTTT.

This clonotype has only a few counts. CDR3 protein: CASSPIQPRYNEQFF. In DNA, the CDR3 is TGTGCCAGCTCACCAATACAGCCGCGATACAATGAGCAGTTCTTC. The V gene is TRBV18, the J gene TRBJ2-1; D not certain. Germline lookup yields CDR1 KGHSH and CDR2 LQKENI. Trimming stripped 2 bases from V and 4 bases from J, with 12 bases between. This CDR3 is 15 amino acids long.

The chain couples TRBV20-1 to TRBJ1-4; 9 nucleotides line up with TRBD1. J gave up 7 bases and V 2 bases, and 17 bases lay outside the gene matches. CDR1 is DFQATT and CDR2 is SNEGSKA in the germline V gene (reference sequence). The CDR3 is 18 residues long. The CDR3 loop is CSARRTGEGLRYAEKLFF. CDR3 coding DNA: TGCAGTGCTAGAAGGACAGGGGAGGGATTACGTTATGCTGAAAAACTGTTTTTT.

This clonotype was seen a few times. The chain couples TRBV20-1 to TRBJ2-5, with 11 bases that match TRBD2. Germline V gene data show CDR1 as DFQATT and CDR2 as SNEGSKA (reference sequence). The ends lost 5 bases at V and 4 bases at J; junction bases unmatched: 12. This CDR3 has 16 amino acids. The CDR3 nucleotides read TGCAGTGCTCGCCAAATACTAGCGGGAGTACCAGAGACCCAGTACTTC. As protein: CSARQILAGVPETQYF.

The gene calls are TRBV7-7 and TRBJ2-5; the D is unclear. The CDR3 is 13 residues long. The V gene's germline CDR1 is SSHAT and CDR2 FNYEAQ (reference sequence). The ends were cut back, 5 bases at V and 4 bases at J, with 11 bases in the middle. The CDR3 loop is CASSHEALETQYF. The CDR3 nucleotides read TGTGCCAGCAGCCACGAAGCCCTAGAGACCCAGTACTTC.

This clonotype came up many times. The J gene is TRBJ1-5, the V gene TRBV20-1, with D uncertain. Trimming stripped 1 base from V and 7 bases from J, with 14 bases between. The CDR3 is 14 residues long. Germline lookup yields CDR1 DFQATT and CDR2 SNEGSKA (reference sequence). Here the CDR3 reads CSARVGGPRQPQHF. The CDR3 DNA reads TGCAGTGCTAGAGTGGGAGGTCCTCGACAGCCCCAGCATTTT.

The V gene is TRBV9, the J gene TRBJ2-3; a possible D gene is TRBD1 (7 bases). Trimming left V 4 bases short and J 8 bases short, with 17 bases between. Germline CDR1 is SGDLS and CDR2 is YYNGEE. CDR3 size: 14 residues. CDR3 in amino acids: CASSPPSRGVTQYF. The CDR3 coding sequence is TGTGCCAGCAGCCCGCCTAGCAGGGGGGTTACGCAGTATTTT.

There are a few counts of this clonotype. One junction end disagrees with the germline gene, perhaps due to a read error. The chain uses TRBV20-1 and TRBJ2-7; 10 bases line up with TRBD2. The germline gives CDR1 DFQATT, CDR2 SNEGSKA (reference sequence). The CDR3 consists of 14 residues. This chain's CDR3 is CSATSSGSRYEQYF. The DNA for the CDR3 is TGCAGCGCTACTTCTAGCGGGAGCCGTTACGAGCAGTACTTC.

CDR3 in DNA: TGTGCCACTACGCGGAGCTCCTATAATTCACCCCTCCACTTT. Translated, it gives CATTRSSYNSPLHF. The chain is built from TRBV12-3 or TRBV12-4 and TRBJ1-6; no reliable D call. V lost 10 bases, J lost 0 bases, and 10 bases lay in between. This CDR3 region has 14 residues.

This clonotype was seen a few times. This rearrangement joins TRBV4-1 to TRBJ1-6, with D perhaps TRBD1 (5 bases). Trimming took off 0 bases at V and 7 bases at J, with 10 bases between the two ends. The CDR3 consists of 15 residues. The V gene's germline CDR1 is MGHRA and CDR2 YSYEKL. The CDR3 sequence: CASSQDTGGNSPLHF. The CDR3 nucleotides are TGCGCCAGCAGCCAAGATACAGGAGGAAATTCACCCCTCCACTTT.